These 8 T cell receptor beta chains came from one sample sequenced in a study of cytomegalovirus exposure and HLA in healthy donors. Primers for the PCR totalled 60 Vbeta and 13 Jbeta. Sequenced by immunoSEQ multiplex PCR; TCRdb stores in-frame clones only, minus some. The sample lists around 200,000 clones; 82% were seen once. Sample: PBMCs. Every receptor here comes from a woman in her 40s in good health and CMV-seronegative.

The chain carries TRBV2 and TRBJ2-1, with 7 bases aligning to TRBD1. J was trimmed by 6 bases and V by 1 base; bases with no gene match: 3. The CDR3 loop spans 14 amino acids. Looked up from germline, CDR1 is SNHLY and CDR2 is FYNNEI. CDR3 region: CASSEVGQVNEQFF. CDR3 nucleotide sequence: TGTGCCAGCAGTGAAGTTGGACAGGTCAATGAGCAGTTCTTC.

V gene TRBV2 combines with J gene TRBJ1-1; tentative D call: TRBD1 (6 bases). The V end was cut by 6 bases, the J end by 7 bases, with 9 bases between. This CDR3 region has 11 residues. The germline gives CDR1 SNHLY, CDR2 FYNNEI. The CDR3 reads CASRGTLEAFF. CDR3 bases: TGTGCCAGCAGGGGGACACTTGAAGCTTTCTTT.

The J gene is TRBJ2-5, the V gene TRBV4-1, with TRBD1 identical over 8 bases. Germline CDR1 and CDR2: MGHRA and YSYEKL. V lost 6 bases and J lost 6; bases outside the gene matches: 12. The CDR3 sequence is 15 residues long. CDR3 amino acids: CASRRLGTGEKTQYF. For the CDR3, the DNA is TGCGCCAGCAGACGGCTCGGGACAGGCGAGAAGACCCAGTACTTC.

With regard to this clone: Relative to the germline gene, one junction end is altered; a read error may explain this. The V gene is TRBV5-1, the J gene TRBJ1-6; D is possibly TRBD1 (6 bases). The V gene's germline CDR1 is SGHRS and CDR2 YFSETQ. CDR3 length: 15 residues. CDR3 bases: TGCGCCAGCAGCCCGAGTACAGGGTATACTTCACCCCTCCACTTT. This codes for CASSPSTGYTSPLHF.

The chain carries TRBV18 and TRBJ2-3; no clear D gene. CDR3 size: 14 residues. V was trimmed by 3 bases and J by 0 bases, leaving 7 bases between them. Germline V lookup: CDR1 KGHSH, CDR2 LQKENI. CDR3 residues: CASSPPSSTDTQYF. The DNA for the CDR3 is TGTGCCAGCTCACCCCCTTCTAGCACAGATACGCAGTATTTT. Complete variable domain (other parts from reference TRBV18 and TRBJ2-3): NAGVMQNPRHLVRRRGQEARLRCSPMKGHSHVYWYRQLPEEGLKFMVYLQKENIIDESGMPKERFSAEFPKEGPSILRIQQVVRGDSAAYFCASSPPSSTDTQYFGPGTRLTVL.

The chain recombines TRBV11-2 with TRBJ2-1; perhaps TRBD2 as D (6 bases). V gave up 7 bases and J gave up 1 base, with 14 bases separating them. CDR1 and CDR2 (germline): SGHAT, FQNNGV. This CDR3 comprises 15 residues. The CDR3 bases are TGTGCCAGCATAAGGGCAGGAGGGTCCTACAATGAGCAGTTCTTC. This sequence encodes CASIRAGGSYNEQFF. The complete variable domain, with remaining parts taken from reference TRBV11-2 and TRBJ2-1, reads EAGVAQSPRYKIIEKRQSVAFWCNPISGHATLYWYQQILGQGPKLLIQFQNNGVVDDSQLPKDRFSAERLKGVDSTLKIQPAKLEDSAVYLCASIRAGGSYNEQFFGPGTRLTVL.

In this sample, this clone turned up once. This rearrangement joins TRBV28 to TRBJ2-7; no firm D call. The CDR3 consists of 13 residues. Germline V gene data show CDR1 as MDHEN and CDR2 as SYDVKM. V was clipped by 5 bases and J by 1 base, with 9 bases between them. The CDR3 region is CASSLVASYEQYF. The CDR3 coding sequence is TGTGCCAGCAGTCTAGTGGCTTCCTACGAGCAGTACTTC.

The V call is TRBV30, the J call TRBJ1-5; 8 nucleotides match TRBD1. The junction had 10 bases not matched to a gene; V was cut back by 1 base and J by 2 bases. Germline V gene data show CDR1 as GTSNPN and CDR2 as SVGIG (reference sequence). This CDR3 is 17 amino acids long. In nucleotides, the CDR3 is TGTGCCTGGAGTGAAGAGACAGGGGTTAACGGCAATCAGCCCCAGCATTTT. Translated, it gives CAWSEETGVNGNQPQHF.